This T cell receptor (beta chain) originates from a study of beta chain features in type 1 diabetes. The isolated RNA, all of it, was reverse transcribed, so expressed TCRB transcripts were what got sequenced. The table came from immunoSEQ multiplex PCR; TCRdb's copy has only in-frame clones and leaves some out. This sample yields a few hundred thousand clones, of which approximately 15% are seen a single time; about 0.018% belongs to the top ten. Germline loops: CDR1 SQVTM, CDR2 ANQGSEA. J lost 2 bases, V lost 6 bases, and 10 bases had no gene match. The CDR3 sequence is 15 residues long. The sequence came from a young woman in good health. The sequencing sample was made of naive CD4+ T cells from blood. V usage is TRBV29-1 and J usage is TRBJ2-7; 10 nucleotides match TRBD1. The CDR3 region has the DNA TGCAGCGTCTCCAGACAGGGGGCCCAGACCTACGAGCAGTACTTC. As protein: CSVSRQGAQTYEQYF.